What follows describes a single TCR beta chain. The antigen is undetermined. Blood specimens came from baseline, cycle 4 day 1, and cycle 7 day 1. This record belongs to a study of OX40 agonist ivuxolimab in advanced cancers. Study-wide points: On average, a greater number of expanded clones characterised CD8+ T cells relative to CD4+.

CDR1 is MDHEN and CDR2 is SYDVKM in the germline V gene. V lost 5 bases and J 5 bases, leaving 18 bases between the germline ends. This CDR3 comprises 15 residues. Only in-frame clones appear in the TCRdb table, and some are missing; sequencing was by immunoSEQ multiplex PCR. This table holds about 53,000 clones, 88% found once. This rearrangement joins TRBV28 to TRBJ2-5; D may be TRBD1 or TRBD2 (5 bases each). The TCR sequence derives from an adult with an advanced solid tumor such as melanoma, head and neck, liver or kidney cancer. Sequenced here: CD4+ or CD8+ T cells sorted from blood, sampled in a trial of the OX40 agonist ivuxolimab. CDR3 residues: CASSPGTLSGETQYF. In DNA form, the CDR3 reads TGTGCCAGCAGTCCCGGGACCCTTTCGGGGGAGACCCAGTACTTC.